This section outlines one T cell receptor beta chain sequence together with its context. The antigen remains undetermined. V shed 6 bases, J shed 9 bases, and the junction held 8 bases outside the gene matches. The CDR3 has 16 amino acids. The TCR alpha and TCR beta cDNA libraries, bearing sample barcodes and UMIs, were generated by 5'RACE using constant-segment primers. Each CDR3 protein gets one entry after TCRdb re-called the 5' RACE reads with MiXCR. The sample carries 200,000 to 250,000 distinct CDR3 sequences, less than 20% recorded once. The sample comes from a study of T-cell memory formation after mild COVID-19. The study's findings and limits: Those CD4+ clones that contracted were mainly in CM and EM (CD8+ ones in EMRA). A subset of responding clones appeared in pre-infection memory, suggesting cross-reactive memory joined.

The chain has TRBV12-3 or TRBV12-4 and TRBJ2-1; TRBD2 aligns across 16 bases. What was sequenced was PBMCs or a T cell subset sorted from them (not recorded which). This clonotype was sampled from a man between 18 and 29 years old who had mild COVID-19 (a few samples of this study predate the infection). Cell type and time point are not known. CDR3 sequence reads: CASSFGTSGGAGEQFF. The CDR3 DNA reads as TGTGCCAGCAGCTTCGGGACTAGCGGGGGGGCAGGTGAGCAGTTCTTC.